The rows below give T cell receptor beta chains drawn from one sample of a study of T cells in Graves' hyperthyroidism and ophthalmopathy. TCRdb itself ran the multiplex PCR reads through MiXCR, one entry per CDR3 protein. The repertoire holds 300,000 to 450,000 distinct CDR3 sequences, with more than 12% as singletons. Sample: blood. Receptor source: a woman in her 30s with Graves' hyperthyroidism. Each CDR3 is given with its conserved first and last residue. The order of the fields is D gene, clone size, CDR3 length, J gene, V gene, CDR3 protein, CDR3 DNA. A D gene is named only where the DNA matches it firmly. Only part of the rows carry a size: once, few, many, or a class if the clone is expanded.

d_call: TRBD1; clone_size: -; cdr3_length: 13; j_call: TRBJ2-7; v_call: TRBV6-4; cdr3_aa: CASSDTGGGEQYF; cdr3_nt: TGTGCCAGCAGTGACACAGGGGGCGGCGAGCAGTACTTC
d_call: -; clone_size: many; cdr3_length: 13; j_call: TRBJ2-3; v_call: TRBV6-5; cdr3_aa: CASSYDREGTQYF; cdr3_nt: TGTGCCAGCAGTTACGACAGGGAGGGTACGCAGTATTTT
d_call: -; clone_size: -; cdr3_length: 13; j_call: TRBJ2-7; v_call: TRBV5-1; cdr3_aa: CASSAGYTYEQYF; cdr3_nt: TGCGCCAGCAGCGCAGGGTATACCTACGAGCAGTACTTC
d_call: -; clone_size: many; cdr3_length: 15; j_call: TRBJ1-5; v_call: TRBV6-1; cdr3_aa: CASKVLRGSNQPQHF; cdr3_nt: TGTGCCAGCAAAGTATTAAGGGGGAGCAATCAGCCCCAGCATTTT
d_call: -; clone_size: -; cdr3_length: 14; j_call: TRBJ1-5; v_call: TRBV20-1; cdr3_aa: CSAATGASNQPQHF; cdr3_nt: TGCAGTGCCGCCACGGGGGCGAGCAATCAGCCCCAGCATTTT
d_call: TRBD1; clone_size: few; cdr3_length: 15; j_call: TRBJ2-3; v_call: TRBV24-1; cdr3_aa: CATSDLGTGADTQYF; cdr3_nt: TGTGCCACCAGTGATTTGGGGACAGGGGCAGATACGCAGTATTTT
d_call: TRBD2; clone_size: -; cdr3_length: 15; j_call: TRBJ2-7; v_call: TRBV5-4; cdr3_aa: CASSFGAGGTYEQYF; cdr3_nt: TGTGCCAGCAGCTTTGGAGCGGGAGGGACCTACGAGCAGTACTTC
d_call: -; clone_size: few; cdr3_length: 14; j_call: TRBJ2-3; v_call: TRBV6-1; cdr3_aa: CASRQGGTPQTQYF; cdr3_nt: TGTGCCAGCAGACAGGGGGGGACCCCTCAGACGCAGTATTTT
d_call: TRBD1; clone_size: -; cdr3_length: 18; j_call: TRBJ1-2; v_call: TRBV20-1; cdr3_aa: CSASYWQGALFRDYGYTF; cdr3_nt: TGCAGTGCTAGTTATTGGCAGGGGGCGCTTTTTCGAGACTATGGCTACACCTTC
d_call: TRBD2; clone_size: many; cdr3_length: 18; j_call: TRBJ2-2; v_call: TRBV11-2; cdr3_aa: CASSTRPAGGMLAGELFF; cdr3_nt: TGTGCCAGCAGTACCCGTCCAGCGGGAGGGATGTTAGCCGGGGAGCTGTTTTTT
d_call: -; clone_size: many; cdr3_length: 17; j_call: TRBJ2-6; v_call: TRBV28; cdr3_aa: CASTITEGTAGANVLTF; cdr3_nt: TGTGCCAGTACAATTACGGAGGGAACTGCTGGGGCCAACGTCCTGACTTTC
d_call: -; clone_size: -; cdr3_length: 14; j_call: TRBJ1-1; v_call: TRBV20-1; cdr3_aa: CSAPMWTGDTEAFF; cdr3_nt: TGCAGTGCCCCCATGTGGACGGGGGACACTGAAGCTTTCTTT
d_call: TRBD2; clone_size: many; cdr3_length: 13; j_call: TRBJ2-1; v_call: TRBV24-1; cdr3_aa: CATSGLAHNEQFF; cdr3_nt: TGTGCCACCAGCGGACTAGCGCACAATGAGCAGTTCTTC
d_call: -; clone_size: few; cdr3_length: 13; j_call: TRBJ2-7; v_call: TRBV10-3; cdr3_aa: CAISEYQGREQYF; cdr3_nt: TGTGCCATCAGTGAGTACCAGGGAAGGGAGCAGTACTTC
d_call: -; clone_size: many; cdr3_length: 12; j_call: TRBJ2-5; v_call: TRBV30; cdr3_aa: CAWSVLRETQYF; cdr3_nt: TGTGCCTGGAGTGTCTTAAGGGAGACCCAGTACTTC
d_call: -; clone_size: many; cdr3_length: 18; j_call: TRBJ2-7; v_call: TRBV3-1; cdr3_aa: CASSQGGLSGLSTYEQYF; cdr3_nt: TGTGCCAGCAGCCAAGGGGGGCTTAGCGGTCTGTCCACTTACGAGCAGTACTTC
d_call: -; clone_size: few; cdr3_length: 12; j_call: TRBJ1-1; v_call: TRBV25-1; cdr3_aa: CARRGRHTEAFF; cdr3_nt: TGTGCCAGAAGAGGTAGGCACACTGAAGCTTTCTTT
d_call: TRBD1; clone_size: -; cdr3_length: 19; j_call: TRBJ1-5; v_call: TRBV6-2/TRBV6-3; cdr3_aa: CASSYRQGNGRISNQPQHF; cdr3_nt: TGTGCCAGCAGTTACCGACAGGGAAATGGCCGAATAAGCAATCAGCCCCAGCATTTT
d_call: TRBD1; clone_size: -; cdr3_length: 11; j_call: TRBJ2-5; v_call: TRBV28; cdr3_aa: CASSEKGAKYF; cdr3_nt: TGTGCCAGCAGTGAGAAGGGGGCTAAGTACTTC
d_call: -; clone_size: many; cdr3_length: 12; j_call: TRBJ1-1; v_call: TRBV28; cdr3_aa: CASSFMNTEAFF; cdr3_nt: TGTGCCAGCAGTTTTATGAACACTGAAGCTTTCTTT
d_call: -; clone_size: -; cdr3_length: 17; j_call: TRBJ2-1; v_call: TRBV20-1; cdr3_aa: CSARTPMSGGDYNEQFF; cdr3_nt: TGCAGTGCTAGGACCCCAATGAGTGGTGGGGACTACAATGAGCAGTTCTTC
d_call: -; clone_size: many; cdr3_length: 15; j_call: TRBJ1-5; v_call: TRBV28; cdr3_aa: CASSKARDGNQPQHF; cdr3_nt: TGTGCCAGCTCAAAAGCCAGGGACGGCAATCAGCCCCAGCATTTT
d_call: -; clone_size: many; cdr3_length: 13; j_call: TRBJ2-1; v_call: TRBV7-2; cdr3_aa: CASSLGVGREQFF; cdr3_nt: TGTGCCAGCAGCTTAGGGGTGGGACGGGAGCAGTTCTTC
d_call: TRBD2; clone_size: few; cdr3_length: 15; j_call: TRBJ2-2; v_call: TRBV27; cdr3_aa: CASSTGLAGPGELFF; cdr3_nt: TGTGCCAGCTCTACGGGACTAGCGGGTCCCGGGGAGCTGTTTTTT
d_call: TRBD1; clone_size: many; cdr3_length: 15; j_call: TRBJ2-5; v_call: TRBV28; cdr3_aa: CASGETGGSQETQYF; cdr3_nt: TGTGCCAGCGGAGAGACAGGGGGCTCGCAAGAGACCCAGTACTTC
d_call: TRBD1; clone_size: once; cdr3_length: 16; j_call: TRBJ2-7; v_call: TRBV28; cdr3_aa: CASSLGDRVPLGEQYF; cdr3_nt: TGTGCCAGCAGTTTAGGGGACAGGGTCCCCCTGGGCGAGCAGTACTTC
d_call: TRBD2; clone_size: -; cdr3_length: 16; j_call: TRBJ2-1; v_call: TRBV15; cdr3_aa: CATSRLPGLAAYEQFF; cdr3_nt: TGTGCCACCAGCAGATTACCGGGACTAGCAGCCTATGAGCAGTTCTTC
d_call: -; clone_size: many; cdr3_length: 14; j_call: TRBJ1-1; v_call: TRBV12-3/TRBV12-4; cdr3_aa: CASRPTGMNTEAFF; cdr3_nt: TGTGCCAGCAGGCCGACAGGCATGAACACTGAAGCTTTCTTT
d_call: -; clone_size: -; cdr3_length: 14; j_call: TRBJ1-1; v_call: TRBV28; cdr3_aa: CASSLVGGGSEAFF; cdr3_nt: TGTGCCAGCAGTTTGGTGGGCGGTGGGTCTGAAGCTTTCTTT
d_call: -; clone_size: many; cdr3_length: 14; j_call: TRBJ1-4; v_call: TRBV12-3/TRBV12-4; cdr3_aa: CASSYGAVREKLFF; cdr3_nt: TGTGCCAGCAGTTACGGGGCTGTTCGGGAAAAACTGTTTTTT
d_call: TRBD2; clone_size: many; cdr3_length: 16; j_call: TRBJ2-3; v_call: TRBV4-1; cdr3_aa: CASSQEEAGSTDTQYF; cdr3_nt: TGCGCCAGCAGCCAAGAGGAAGCGGGGAGCACAGATACGCAGTATTTT
d_call: -; clone_size: -; cdr3_length: 13; j_call: TRBJ1-3; v_call: TRBV2; cdr3_aa: CASSVKPGNTIYF; cdr3_nt: TGTGCCAGCAGTGTTAAGCCCGGAAACACCATATATTTT
d_call: -; clone_size: -; cdr3_length: 13; j_call: TRBJ1-3; v_call: TRBV7-8; cdr3_aa: CASSTDIGNTIYF; cdr3_nt: TGTGCCAGCAGCACTGATATTGGAAACACCATATATTTT
d_call: TRBD1; clone_size: -; cdr3_length: 16; j_call: TRBJ2-7; v_call: TRBV14; cdr3_aa: CASSHIVGTAPYAQYF; cdr3_nt: TGTGCCAGCAGCCATATTGTCGGGACAGCCCCCTACGCGCAGTACTTC
d_call: -; clone_size: few; cdr3_length: 14; j_call: TRBJ1-1; v_call: TRBV5-1; cdr3_aa: CASSLGGPDTEAFF; cdr3_nt: TGCGCCAGCAGCTTGGGAGGACCCGACACTGAAGCTTTCTTT
d_call: TRBD1; clone_size: many; cdr3_length: 14; j_call: TRBJ1-2; v_call: TRBV7-2; cdr3_aa: CASSLVGTDYGYTF; cdr3_nt: TGTGCCAGCAGCTTAGTGGGGACAGACTATGGCTACACCTTC
d_call: -; clone_size: -; cdr3_length: 16; j_call: TRBJ2-1; v_call: TRBV4-1; cdr3_aa: CASSQRLTLSYNEQFF; cdr3_nt: TGCGCCAGCAGCCAGAGACTGACATTATCCTACAATGAGCAGTTCTTC
d_call: -; clone_size: few; cdr3_length: 15; j_call: TRBJ2-1; v_call: TRBV27; cdr3_aa: CASRRDPKIYNEQFF; cdr3_nt: TGTGCCAGCAGACGGGATCCTAAAATTTACAATGAGCAGTTCTTC
d_call: TRBD2; clone_size: -; cdr3_length: 16; j_call: TRBJ2-1; v_call: TRBV28; cdr3_aa: CASSITGLAGDNEQFF; cdr3_nt: TGTGCCAGCAGCATAACGGGACTAGCGGGTGACAATGAGCAGTTCTTC
d_call: -; clone_size: few; cdr3_length: 14; j_call: TRBJ2-5; v_call: TRBV2; cdr3_aa: CASSAYSNQETQYF; cdr3_nt: TGTGCCAGCAGCGCTTATTCTAACCAAGAGACCCAGTACTTC
d_call: TRBD2; clone_size: many; cdr3_length: 19; j_call: TRBJ2-7; v_call: TRBV7-9; cdr3_aa: CASSLGILAGDLLGDEQYF; cdr3_nt: TGTGCCAGCAGCTTGGGGATACTAGCGGGAGACCTCCTAGGAGACGAGCAGTACTTC
d_call: TRBD2; clone_size: -; cdr3_length: 16; j_call: TRBJ2-5; v_call: TRBV20-1; cdr3_aa: CSARDLKREDRETQYF; cdr3_nt: TGCAGTGCTAGAGATCTGAAGCGGGAGGATAGGGAGACCCAGTACTTC
d_call: TRBD2; clone_size: few; cdr3_length: 17; j_call: TRBJ2-7; v_call: TRBV7-9; cdr3_aa: CASSLGEGSGRSYEQYF; cdr3_nt: TGTGCCAGCAGCTTGGGGGAAGGTAGCGGGAGGTCCTACGAGCAGTACTTC
d_call: -; clone_size: few; cdr3_length: 12; j_call: TRBJ2-7; v_call: TRBV9; cdr3_aa: CASSDGGFEQYF; cdr3_nt: TGTGCCAGCAGCGACGGAGGGTTCGAGCAGTACTTC
d_call: -; clone_size: few; cdr3_length: 16; j_call: TRBJ2-6; v_call: TRBV5-1; cdr3_aa: CASSAGRSSGANVLTF; cdr3_nt: TGCGCCAGCAGCGCCGGCCGGAGCTCTGGGGCCAACGTCCTGACTTTC
d_call: TRBD2; clone_size: -; cdr3_length: 13; j_call: TRBJ2-1; v_call: TRBV7-2; cdr3_aa: CASSTRGDGRGFF; cdr3_nt: TGTGCCAGCAGCACCAGAGGGGACGGGAGGGGGTTCTTC
d_call: -; clone_size: few; cdr3_length: 14; j_call: TRBJ2-5; v_call: TRBV7-6; cdr3_aa: CASSFFAGKETQYF; cdr3_nt: TGTGCCAGCAGCTTTTTTGCGGGCAAAGAGACCCAGTACTTC
d_call: TRBD1; clone_size: many; cdr3_length: 16; j_call: TRBJ2-5; v_call: TRBV11-2; cdr3_aa: CASSPTGTGGQETQYF; cdr3_nt: TGTGCCAGCAGCCCGACCGGGACAGGGGGCCAAGAGACCCAGTACTTC
d_call: -; clone_size: many; cdr3_length: 13; j_call: TRBJ1-1; v_call: TRBV2; cdr3_aa: CASTSGANTEAFF; cdr3_nt: TGTGCCAGCACCTCTGGTGCGAACACTGAAGCTTTCTTT
d_call: TRBD2; clone_size: many; cdr3_length: 15; j_call: TRBJ2-7; v_call: TRBV3-1; cdr3_aa: CASSRSSSGAYEQYF; cdr3_nt: TGTGCCAGCAGCCGGTCTTCCAGCGGGGCCTACGAGCAGTACTTC
d_call: -; clone_size: -; cdr3_length: 16; j_call: TRBJ1-4; v_call: TRBV4-1; cdr3_aa: CASSQGWNSQREKLFF; cdr3_nt: TGCGCCAGCAGCCAAGGATGGAACAGCCAAAGGGAAAAACTGTTTTTT
d_call: TRBD2; clone_size: -; cdr3_length: 15; j_call: TRBJ2-1; v_call: TRBV7-8; cdr3_aa: CASSLSSGMLNEQFF; cdr3_nt: TGTGCCAGCAGCTTATCTAGCGGGATGTTAAATGAGCAGTTCTTC
d_call: TRBD1; clone_size: few; cdr3_length: 16; j_call: TRBJ1-5; v_call: TRBV24-1; cdr3_aa: CATSAEGTGKNQPQHF; cdr3_nt: TGTGCCACCAGCGCTGAGGGGACAGGGAAGAATCAGCCCCAGCATTTT
d_call: TRBD2; clone_size: many; cdr3_length: 13; j_call: TRBJ2-1; v_call: TRBV7-2; cdr3_aa: CASSVAGGNEQFF; cdr3_nt: TGTGCCAGCAGCGTAGCGGGAGGTAATGAGCAGTTCTTC